The clone carrying this T cell receptor (beta chain) was recorded a few times. Antigen: not known. This sample was included in a study of blood T cells in healthy people across ages. Study at large: In model experiments, template switching was able to capture about one barcoded beta molecule for every two T cells that were present. Points from the study as a whole: The authors considered diversity estimates from one million T cells to be underestimates.

The authors ran a second PCR of roughly 6 to 12 cycles using a sample-barcoded 5' primer and a J-beta primer mix. There were at least 3 million CDR3-containing paired-end reads obtained from each sample. MiXCR was run by TCRdb on the 5' RACE reads, yielding one entry per CDR3 protein. Among 700,000 or so distinct CDR3 sequences listed, around 41% were seen once. The V and J ends lost 1 base and 4 bases respectively, with 4 bases between them. Per germline, CDR1 SNHLY and CDR2 FYNNEI. This CDR3 is built from 12 residues. Every sample gave at least 6 micrograms of total RNA when it was extracted. The sample comprised blood. This sequence was found in an older man in good health. This rearrangement joins TRBV2 to TRBJ1-2; D unresolved. The CDR3 loop is CASSEGPYGYTF. CDR3 nucleotide sequence: TGTGCCAGCAGTGAAGGGCCCTATGGCTACACCTTC.